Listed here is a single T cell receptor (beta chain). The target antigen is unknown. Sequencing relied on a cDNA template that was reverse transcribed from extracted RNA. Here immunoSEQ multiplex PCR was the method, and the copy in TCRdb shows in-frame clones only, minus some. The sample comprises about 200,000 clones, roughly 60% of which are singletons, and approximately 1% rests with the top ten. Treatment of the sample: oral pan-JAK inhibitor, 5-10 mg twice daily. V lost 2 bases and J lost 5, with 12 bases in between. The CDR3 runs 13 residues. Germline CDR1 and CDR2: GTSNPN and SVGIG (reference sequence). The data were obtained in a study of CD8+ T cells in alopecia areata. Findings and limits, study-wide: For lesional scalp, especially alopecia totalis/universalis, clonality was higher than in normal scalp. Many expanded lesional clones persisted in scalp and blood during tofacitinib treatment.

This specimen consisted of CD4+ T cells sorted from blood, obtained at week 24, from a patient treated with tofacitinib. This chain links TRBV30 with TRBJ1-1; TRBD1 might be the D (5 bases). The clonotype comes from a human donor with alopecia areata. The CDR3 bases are TGTGCCTGGAGTCTGTCGGGGCGGACTGAAGCTTTCTTT. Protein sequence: CAWSLSGRTEAFF.